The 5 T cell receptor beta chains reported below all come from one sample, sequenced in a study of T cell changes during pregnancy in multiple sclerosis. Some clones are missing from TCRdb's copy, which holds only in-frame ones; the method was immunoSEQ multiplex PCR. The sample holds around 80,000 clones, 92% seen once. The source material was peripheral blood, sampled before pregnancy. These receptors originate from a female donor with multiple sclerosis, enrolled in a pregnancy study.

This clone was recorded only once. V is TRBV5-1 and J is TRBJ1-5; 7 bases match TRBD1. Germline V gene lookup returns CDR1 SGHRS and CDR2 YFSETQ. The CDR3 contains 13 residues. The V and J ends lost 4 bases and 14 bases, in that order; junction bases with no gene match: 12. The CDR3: CASSPLSGGFEHF. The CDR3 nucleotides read TGCGCCAGCAGCCCGCTCTCAGGGGGTTTCGAGCATTTT.

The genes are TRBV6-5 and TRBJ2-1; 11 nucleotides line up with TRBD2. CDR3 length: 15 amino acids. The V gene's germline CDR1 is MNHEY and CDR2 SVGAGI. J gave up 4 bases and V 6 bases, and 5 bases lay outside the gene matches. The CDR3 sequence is CASSRTSGLYNEQFF. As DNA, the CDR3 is TGTGCCAGCAGCAGGACTAGCGGGCTTTACAATGAGCAGTTCTTC.

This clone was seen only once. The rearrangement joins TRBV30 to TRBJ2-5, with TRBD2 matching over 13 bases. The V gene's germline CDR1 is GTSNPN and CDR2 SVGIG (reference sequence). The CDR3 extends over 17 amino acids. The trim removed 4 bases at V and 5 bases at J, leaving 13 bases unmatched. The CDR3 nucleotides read TGTGCCTGGAAAACACTAGCGGGAGGGTTTAGGTTGGAGACCCAGTACTTC. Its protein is CAWKTLAGGFRLETQYF.

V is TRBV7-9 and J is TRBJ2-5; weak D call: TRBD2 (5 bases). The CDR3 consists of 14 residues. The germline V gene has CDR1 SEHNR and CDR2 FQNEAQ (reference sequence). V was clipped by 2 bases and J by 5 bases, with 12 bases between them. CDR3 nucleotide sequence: TGTGCCAGCAGCTTAATGTCGGGAATGGAGACCCAGTACTTC. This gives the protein CASSLMSGMETQYF.

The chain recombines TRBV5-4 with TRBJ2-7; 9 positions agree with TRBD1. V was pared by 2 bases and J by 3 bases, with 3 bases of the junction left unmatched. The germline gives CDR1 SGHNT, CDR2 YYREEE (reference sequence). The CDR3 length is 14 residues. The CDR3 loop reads CASSFGTGNYEQYF. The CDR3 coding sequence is TGTGCCAGCAGCTTCGGGACAGGGAACTACGAGCAGTACTTC.